These 18 T cell receptor beta chains came from one sample sequenced in a study of OX40 agonist ivuxolimab in advanced cancers. Produced via immunoSEQ multiplex PCR; TCRdb's table is partial and in-frame only. The data contain approximately 90,000 clones, roughly 89% of them singletons. This material consisted of CD4+ or CD8+ T cells sorted from blood, taken in a trial of the OX40 agonist ivuxolimab. Receptor source: an adult with an advanced solid tumor such as melanoma, head and neck, liver or kidney cancer.

The V call is TRBV19, the J call TRBJ1-1, with D possibly being TRBD1 (5 bases). The germline V gene has CDR1 LNHDA and CDR2 SQIVND (reference sequence). V dropped 5 bases and J dropped 6 bases, with 13 bases sitting between them. The CDR3 runs 13 residues. The CDR3 nucleotides are TGTGCCAGTAGTGCTACAATGGGGCCTGAAGCTTTCTTT. Translated: CASSATMGPEAFF.

V gene TRBV4-1 combines with J gene TRBJ2-5; D remains ambiguous. The DNA matches TRBJ2-7 better at its end, which makes the J call doubtful. Germline assignment: CDR1 MGHRA and CDR2 YSYEKL. CDR3 size: 14 residues. In nucleotides, the CDR3 is TGCGCCAGCAGCCAAGAACTTCCGGCTCACGAGCAGTACTTC. Protein: CASSQELPAHEQYF.

The chain combines TRBV19 with TRBJ2-3, with 9 nucleotides matching TRBD2. V gave up 9 bases and J gave up 6 bases; unmatched junction bases: 16. The length of the CDR3 is 16 residues. Germline CDR1 and CDR2: LNHDA and SQIVND (reference sequence). CDR3 nucleotide sequence: TGTGCCAGCGGGTACAGCGGCGGGAGGGCCGGGGATACGCAGTATTTT. This sequence encodes CASGYSGGRAGDTQYF.

V usage is TRBV4-1 and J usage is TRBJ2-1; 7 positions agree with TRBD2. Germline CDR1 and CDR2: MGHRA and YSYEKL. This CDR3 is 14 amino acids long. Trimming cost V 4 bases and J 7 bases; bases outside gene matches: 7. CDR3 protein: CASSLERDGNEQFF. As DNA, the CDR3 is TGCGCCAGCAGCCTAGAGCGGGACGGAAATGAGCAGTTCTTC.

The chain has TRBV7-9 and TRBJ1-2; 7 bases are a match to TRBD1. The CDR3 runs 13 residues. The J segment lost 7 bases and the V segment lost 6 bases, leaving 8 bases of the junction unmatched. In germline, CDR1 is SEHNR, CDR2 FQNEAQ (reference sequence). The DNA of the CDR3 is TGTGCCAGCAGTACCGAGGGGGCAGGTGGCTACACCTTC. It is translated as CASSTEGAGGYTF.

This clone was observed a single time. This chain connects TRBV19 to TRBJ2-5; D uncertain. The end of the DNA aligns better with TRBJ2-7, so the J call may be wrong. The length of the CDR3 is 13 residues. Germline CDR1 and CDR2: LNHDA and SQIVND (reference sequence). In DNA, the CDR3 is TGTGCCAGTAGTGTGGGCCGGACCTACGAGCAGTACTTC. Encoded protein: CASSVGRTYEQYF.

This chain joins TRBV6-1 and TRBJ1-2; 12 bases map to TRBD1. The CDR3 contains 15 residues. The germline CDR1 and CDR2 sequences are MNHNS and SASEGT. The V and J ends lost 1 base and 5 bases, in that order; junction bases with no gene match: 2. This CDR3 is CASSEGGQGAYGYTF. In DNA form, the CDR3 reads TGTGCCAGCAGTGAAGGGGGACAGGGGGCGTATGGCTACACCTTC.

The rearrangement joins TRBV11-3 to TRBJ1-1, with 8 bases matching TRBD1. From germline, CDR1 is SGHNT and CDR2 YENEEA. The length of the CDR3 is 13 residues. With V trimmed by 7 bases and J by 1 base, 2 bases remained unmatched. CDR3 region: CASTGQENTEAFF. CDR3 in DNA: TGTGCCAGCACGGGACAGGAGAACACTGAAGCTTTCTTT.

This chain uses TRBV10-2 with TRBJ1-1; possibly TRBD1 for D (6 bases). The germline V gene encodes CDR1 WSHSY and CDR2 SAAADI. V lost 3 bases and J 4 bases, leaving 15 bases between the germline ends. The CDR3 runs 15 residues. CDR3 residues: CASSDRWQGSTEAFF. The DNA for the CDR3 is TGCGCCAGCAGTGATCGGTGGCAGGGGAGCACTGAAGCTTTCTTT.

The rearrangement uses TRBV12-1 and TRBJ2-1; TRBD2 is the table's D call and was not checked against the DNA. TRBV12-1 is a pseudogene. CDR3 length equals 12 residues. CDR3 nucleotide sequence: TGTGCCAGCAGCTTAACTAGCTATGAGCAGTTCTTC. Protein product: CASSLTSYEQFF.

The chain carries TRBV11-2 and TRBJ1-2; perhaps TRBD1 as D (5 bases). The V and J ends lost 3 bases and 0 bases respectively, with 17 bases between them. Germline V gene sequence: CDR1 SGHAT, CDR2 FQNNGV. The length of the CDR3 is 17 residues. The CDR3 sequence is CASSFPGRERSNYGYTF. CDR3 sequence (DNA): TGTGCCAGCAGCTTCCCAGGGAGGGAGAGGTCTAACTATGGCTACACCTTC.

The J gene is TRBJ2-7, the V gene TRBV5-1; 10 bases match TRBD2. The germline gives CDR1 SGHRS, CDR2 YFSETQ. V lost 0 bases and J lost 3; bases outside the gene matches: 3. The CDR3 totals 15 residues. The CDR3 spells CASSLASGSHYEQYF. The CDR3 DNA follows: TGCGCCAGCAGCTTGGCTAGCGGGAGTCACTACGAGCAGTACTTC. The variable domain in full, completed from reference TRBV5-1 and TRBJ2-7, reads KAGVTQTPRYLIKTRGQQVTLSCSPISGHRSVSWYQQTPGQGLQFLFEYFSETQRNKGNFPGRFSGRQFSNSRSEMNVSTLELGDSALYLCASSLASGSHYEQYFGPGTRLTVT.

V usage is TRBV27 and J usage is TRBJ1-2; no clear D gene. Germline CDR1 and CDR2: MNHEY and SMNVEV (reference sequence). The CDR3 totals 15 residues. V was cut by 4 bases and J by 4 bases, with 16 bases left in between. CDR3 region: CASSSWVRGSYGYTF. The CDR3 DNA follows: TGTGCCAGCAGTTCGTGGGTGCGAGGCTCCTATGGCTACACCTTC.

The chain is built from TRBV28 and TRBJ1-2, with a tentative D call TRBD1 (5 bases). Germline-derived CDR1 and CDR2 are MDHEN and SYDVKM. The CDR3 covers 15 residues. Trimming stripped 3 bases from V and 2 bases from J, with 13 bases between. CDR3 nucleotide sequence: TGTGCCAGCAGTTTTATGGACACAGTCAACTATGGCTACACCTTC. It encodes CASSFMDTVNYGYTF.

The chain uses TRBV4-1 and TRBJ1-4; D is undetermined. Trimming took off 3 bases at V and 6 bases at J, with 5 bases between the two ends. Germline loops: CDR1 MGHRA, CDR2 YSYEKL. This CDR3 spans 12 amino acids. CDR3 nucleotides: TGCGCCAGCAGCCAGGTCTATGAAAAACTGTTTTTT. Its translation is CASSQVYEKLFF.

This sequence joins TRBV30 and TRBJ1-2, with D maybe TRBD1 (5 bases). V was cut by 8 bases and J by 2 bases, with 15 bases left in between. This CDR3 is 13 amino acids long. Per germline, CDR1 GTSNPN and CDR2 SVGIG (reference sequence). The CDR3 spells CAHRSRDNYGYTF. CDR3 nucleotide sequence: TGTGCCCACCGATCTCGGGACAACTATGGCTACACCTTC.

V is TRBV6-5 and J is TRBJ1-2, with a weak D call TRBD1 (6 bases). The CDR3 runs 14 residues. Trimming left V 6 bases short and J 6 bases short, with 17 bases between. The V gene's germline CDR1 is MNHEY and CDR2 SVGAGI. The chain's CDR3 is CASSPNSRGDGYTF. The CDR3 DNA is TGTGCCAGCAGCCCCAACAGTAGGGGGGATGGCTACACCTTC.

The J gene is TRBJ2-7, the V gene TRBV7-2; a possible D gene is TRBD2 (5 bases). Germline V gives CDR1 SGHTA, CDR2 FQGNSA. With 5 bases removed from V and 7 bases from J, the gap between germline ends came to 24 bases. The length of the CDR3 is 16 residues. CDR3 region: CASSPRVGSGNGEQYF. The CDR3 coding sequence is TGTGCCAGCAGCCCCCGGGTAGGGAGTGGGAATGGTGAGCAGTACTTC.